This entry concerns a single TCR beta chain. TCRdb's table, derived via immunoSEQ multiplex PCR, lists solely in-frame clones and lacks some. The sample includes about 83,000 clones, 90% to 95% of them seen just once. This entry belongs to a study of T cell changes during pregnancy in multiple sclerosis. The CDR3 consists of 16 residues. The germline gives CDR1 MGHRA, CDR2 YSYEKL. V lost 0 bases to trimming and J lost 3 bases, with 12 bases between them. This chain links TRBV4-1 with TRBJ2-1; perhaps TRBD2 as D (6 bases). The sample in question was peripheral blood, obtained in the second trimester of pregnancy. The sequence derives from a female donor with multiple sclerosis, enrolled in a pregnancy study. The CDR3 protein is CASSQDDRGGYNEQFF. CDR3 nucleotide sequence: TGCGCCAGCAGCCAAGATGATCGGGGAGGCTACAATGAGCAGTTCTTC.